Below, 3 T cell receptor beta chains from the same sample are listed, as sequenced in a study of shared clonotypes between healthy human individuals. Here immunoSEQ multiplex PCR was the method, and the copy in TCRdb shows in-frame clones only, minus some. The sample lists about 2.4 million clones, about 92% occurring once. Sequences were obtained from naive CD4+ T cells sorted from blood. Subset meaning: CD45RA+ positively selected. These receptors all come from a young man in good health.

This sequence joins TRBV7-2 and TRBJ2-1; a weak D match, TRBD2 (5 bases). Trimming removed 0 bases at V and 10 bases at J, with 13 bases between. Looked up from germline, CDR1 is SGHTA and CDR2 is FQGNSA. This CDR3 comprises 14 residues. CDR3 protein: CASSLAVLSGEQFF. The CDR3 region has the DNA TGTGCCAGCAGCTTAGCGGTACTATCGGGAGAGCAGTTCTTC.

This rearrangement joins TRBV5-1 to TRBJ1-2; possibly TRBD1 for D (5 bases). Germline CDR1 reads SGHRS; CDR2 reads YFSETQ. V dropped 6 bases and J dropped 2 bases, with 11 bases sitting between them. The CDR3 contains 13 residues. CDR3 nucleotide sequence: TGCGCCAGCACGGAGGGGAACAACTATGGCTACACCTTC. Its translation: CASTEGNNYGYTF.

This sequence joins TRBV10-2 and TRBJ1-5; 7 bases agree with TRBD1. Germline assignment: CDR1 WSHSY and CDR2 SAAADI. The CDR3 sequence is 14 residues long. The trim removed 8 bases at V and 6 bases at J, leaving 10 bases unmatched. The CDR3: CASRPGQTSQPQHF. CDR3 DNA sequence: TGCGCCAGCCGACCGGGACAGACTAGTCAGCCCCAGCATTTT.